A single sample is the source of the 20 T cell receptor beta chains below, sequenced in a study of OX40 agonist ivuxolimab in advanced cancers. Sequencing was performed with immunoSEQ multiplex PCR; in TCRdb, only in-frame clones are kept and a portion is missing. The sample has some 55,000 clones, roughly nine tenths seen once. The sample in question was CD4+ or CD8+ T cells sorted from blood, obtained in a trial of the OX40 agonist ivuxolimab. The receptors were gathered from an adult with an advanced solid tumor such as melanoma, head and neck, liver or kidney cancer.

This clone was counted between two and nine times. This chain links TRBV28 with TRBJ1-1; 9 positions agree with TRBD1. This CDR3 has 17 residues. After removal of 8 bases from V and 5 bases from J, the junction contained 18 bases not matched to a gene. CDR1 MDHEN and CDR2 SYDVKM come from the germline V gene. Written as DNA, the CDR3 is TGTGCCAGCTTAGTTTGGGGAGGACAGGGGCGGGCAACTGAAGCTTTCTTT. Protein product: CASLVWGGQGRATEAFF.

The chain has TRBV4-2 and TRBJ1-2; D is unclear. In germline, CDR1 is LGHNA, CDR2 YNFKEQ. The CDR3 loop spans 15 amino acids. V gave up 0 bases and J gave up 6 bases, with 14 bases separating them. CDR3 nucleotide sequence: TGTGCCAGCAGCCAAGATCTCGGCGGGAGAAATGGCTACACCTTC. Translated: CASSQDLGGRNGYTF.

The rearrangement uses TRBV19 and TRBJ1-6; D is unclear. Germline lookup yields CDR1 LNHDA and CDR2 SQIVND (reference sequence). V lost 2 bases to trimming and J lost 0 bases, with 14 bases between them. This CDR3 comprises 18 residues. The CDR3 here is CASSISGPMSSYNSPLHF. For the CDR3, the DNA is TGTGCCAGTAGTATATCAGGACCGATGAGCTCCTATAATTCACCCCTCCACTTT.

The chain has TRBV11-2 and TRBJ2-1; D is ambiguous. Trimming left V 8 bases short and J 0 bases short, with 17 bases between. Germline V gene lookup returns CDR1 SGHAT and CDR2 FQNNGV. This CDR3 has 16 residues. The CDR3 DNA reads TGTGCCAGCCACCATACCGGACGGAGCTCCTACAATGAGCAGTTCTTC. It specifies CASHHTGRSSYNEQFF.

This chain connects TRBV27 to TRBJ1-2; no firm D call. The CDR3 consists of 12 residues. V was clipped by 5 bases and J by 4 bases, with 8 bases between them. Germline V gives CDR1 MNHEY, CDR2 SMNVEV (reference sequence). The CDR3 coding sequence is TGTGCCAGCAGTATGGAGGGCTATGGCTACACCTTC. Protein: CASSMEGYGYTF.

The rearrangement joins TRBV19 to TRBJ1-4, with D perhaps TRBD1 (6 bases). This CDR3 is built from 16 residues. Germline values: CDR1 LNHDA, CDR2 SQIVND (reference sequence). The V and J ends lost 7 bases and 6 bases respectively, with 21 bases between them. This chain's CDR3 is CASTPGTQGGDEKLFF. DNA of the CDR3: TGTGCCAGTACCCCCGGTACACAGGGAGGGGATGAAAAACTGTTTTTT. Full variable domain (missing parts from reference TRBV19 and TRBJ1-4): DGGITQSPKYLFRKEGQNVTLSCEQNLNHDAMYWYRQDPGQGLRLIYYSQIVNDFQKGDIAEGYSVSREKKESFPLTVTSAQKNPTAFYLCASTPGTQGGDEKLFFGSGTQLSVL.

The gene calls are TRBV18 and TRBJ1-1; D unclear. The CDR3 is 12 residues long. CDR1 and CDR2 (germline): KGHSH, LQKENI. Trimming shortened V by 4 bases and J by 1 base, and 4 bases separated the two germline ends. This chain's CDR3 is CASSQGNTEAFF. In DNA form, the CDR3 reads TGTGCCAGCTCACAGGGGAACACTGAAGCTTTCTTT.

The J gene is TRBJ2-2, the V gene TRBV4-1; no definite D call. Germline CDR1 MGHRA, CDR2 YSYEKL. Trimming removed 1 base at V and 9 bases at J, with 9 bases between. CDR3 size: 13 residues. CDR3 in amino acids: CASSQAVFRELFF. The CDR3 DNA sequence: TGCGCCAGCAGCCAAGCGGTGTTCCGGGAGCTGTTTTTT.

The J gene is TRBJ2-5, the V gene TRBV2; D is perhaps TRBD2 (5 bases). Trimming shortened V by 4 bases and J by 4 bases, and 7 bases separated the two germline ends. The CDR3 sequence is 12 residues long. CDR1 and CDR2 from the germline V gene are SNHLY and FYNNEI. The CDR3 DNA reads TGTGCCAGCAGTGTTGGAGGAGAGACCCAGTACTTC. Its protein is CASSVGGETQYF.

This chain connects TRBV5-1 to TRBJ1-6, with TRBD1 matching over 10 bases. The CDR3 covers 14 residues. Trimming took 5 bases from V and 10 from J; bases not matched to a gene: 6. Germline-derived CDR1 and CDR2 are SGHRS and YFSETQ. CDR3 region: CASRPGTGVSPLHF. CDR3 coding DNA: TGCGCCAGCAGACCCGGGACAGGGGTGTCACCCCTCCACTTT.

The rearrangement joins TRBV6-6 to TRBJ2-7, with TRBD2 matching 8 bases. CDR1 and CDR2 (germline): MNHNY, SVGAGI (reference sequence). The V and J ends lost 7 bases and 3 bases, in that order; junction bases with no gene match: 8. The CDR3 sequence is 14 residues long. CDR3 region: CASTLAAGGYEQYF. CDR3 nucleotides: TGTGCCAGCACCCTAGCTGCGGGAGGCTACGAGCAGTACTTC.

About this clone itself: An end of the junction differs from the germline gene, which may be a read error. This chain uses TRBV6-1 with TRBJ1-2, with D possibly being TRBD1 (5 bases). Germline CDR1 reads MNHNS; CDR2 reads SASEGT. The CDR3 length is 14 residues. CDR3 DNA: TGTGCCATCAGTGAAGGGACCTTCAACTATGGCTACACCTTC. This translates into CAISEGTFNYGYTF.

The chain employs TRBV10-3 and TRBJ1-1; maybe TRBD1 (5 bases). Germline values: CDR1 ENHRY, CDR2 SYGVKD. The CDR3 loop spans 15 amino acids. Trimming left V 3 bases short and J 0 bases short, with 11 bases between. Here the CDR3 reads CAISERGGMNTEAFF. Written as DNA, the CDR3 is TGTGCCATCAGTGAAAGGGGAGGAATGAACACTGAAGCTTTCTTT.

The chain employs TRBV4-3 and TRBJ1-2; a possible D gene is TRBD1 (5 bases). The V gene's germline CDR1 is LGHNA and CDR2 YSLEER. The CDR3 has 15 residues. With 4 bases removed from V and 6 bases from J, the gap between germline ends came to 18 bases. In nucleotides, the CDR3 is TGCGCCAGCAGCCTCAGGGTCCTCAGCTACAATGGCTACACCTTC. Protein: CASSLRVLSYNGYTF.

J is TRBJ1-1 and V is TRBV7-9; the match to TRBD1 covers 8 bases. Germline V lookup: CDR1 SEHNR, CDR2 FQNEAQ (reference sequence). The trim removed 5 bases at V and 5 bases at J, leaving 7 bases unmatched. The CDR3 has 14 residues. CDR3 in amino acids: CASSPNRGVTEAFF. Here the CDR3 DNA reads TGTGCCAGCAGCCCTAACAGGGGGGTGACTGAAGCTTTCTTT.

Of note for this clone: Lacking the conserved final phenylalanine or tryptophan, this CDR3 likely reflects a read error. This chain's CDR3 is CASSGDNSYEQYL. The CDR3 DNA follows: TGCGCCAGCAGCGGGGACAACTCCTACGAGCAGTACCTC. The chain uses TRBV5-1 and TRBJ2-7; D is perhaps TRBD1 (6 bases). The germline gives CDR1 SGHRS, CDR2 YFSETQ. Trimming cost V 4 bases and J 0 bases, with 8 bases left between them. The CDR3 has 13 amino acids.

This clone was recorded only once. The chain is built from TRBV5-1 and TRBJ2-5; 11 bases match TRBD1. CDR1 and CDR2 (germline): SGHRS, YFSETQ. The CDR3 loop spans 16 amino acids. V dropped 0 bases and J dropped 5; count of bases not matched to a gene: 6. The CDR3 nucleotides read TGCGCCAGCAGCTTGGCTGGGACAGGGGGGCTCGAGACCCAGTACTTC. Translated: CASSLAGTGGLETQYF.

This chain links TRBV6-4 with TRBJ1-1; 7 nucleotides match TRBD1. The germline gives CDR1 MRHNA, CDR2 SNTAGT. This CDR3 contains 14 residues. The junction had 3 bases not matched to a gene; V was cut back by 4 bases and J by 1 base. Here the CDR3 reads CASSGQGGNTEAFF. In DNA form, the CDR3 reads TGTGCCAGCAGTGGGCAGGGGGGGAACACTGAAGCTTTCTTT.

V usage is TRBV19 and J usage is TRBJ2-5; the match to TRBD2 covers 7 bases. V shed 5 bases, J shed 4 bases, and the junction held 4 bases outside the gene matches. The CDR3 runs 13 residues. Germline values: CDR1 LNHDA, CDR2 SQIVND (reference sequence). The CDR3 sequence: CASSPREGETQYF. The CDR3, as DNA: TGTGCCAGTAGTCCCAGGGAGGGAGAGACCCAGTACTTC.

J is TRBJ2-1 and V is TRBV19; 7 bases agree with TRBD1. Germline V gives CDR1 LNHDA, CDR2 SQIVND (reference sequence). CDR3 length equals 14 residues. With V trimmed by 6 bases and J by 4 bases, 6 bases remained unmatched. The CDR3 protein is CASSRGQMYNEQFF. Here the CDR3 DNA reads TGTGCCAGTAGCCGGGGACAGATGTACAATGAGCAGTTCTTC. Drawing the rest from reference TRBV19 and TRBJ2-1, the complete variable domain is DGGITQSPKYLFRKEGQNVTLSCEQNLNHDAMYWYRQDPGQGLRLIYYSQIVNDFQKGDIAEGYSVSREKKESFPLTVTSAQKNPTAFYLCASSRGQMYNEQFFGPGTRLTVL.